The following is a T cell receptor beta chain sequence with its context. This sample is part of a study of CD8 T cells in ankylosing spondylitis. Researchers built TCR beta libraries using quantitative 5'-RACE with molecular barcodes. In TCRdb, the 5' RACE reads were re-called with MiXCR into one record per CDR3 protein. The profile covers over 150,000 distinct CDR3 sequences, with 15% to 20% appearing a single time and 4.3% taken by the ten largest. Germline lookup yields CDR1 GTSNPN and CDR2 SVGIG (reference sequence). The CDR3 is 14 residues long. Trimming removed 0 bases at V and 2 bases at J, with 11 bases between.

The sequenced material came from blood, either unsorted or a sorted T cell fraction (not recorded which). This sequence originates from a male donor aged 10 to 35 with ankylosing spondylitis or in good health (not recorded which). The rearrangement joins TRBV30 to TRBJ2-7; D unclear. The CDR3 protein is CAWSVETPTYEQYF. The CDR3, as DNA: TGTGCCTGGAGTGTGGAGACACCAACCTACGAGCAGTACTTC.